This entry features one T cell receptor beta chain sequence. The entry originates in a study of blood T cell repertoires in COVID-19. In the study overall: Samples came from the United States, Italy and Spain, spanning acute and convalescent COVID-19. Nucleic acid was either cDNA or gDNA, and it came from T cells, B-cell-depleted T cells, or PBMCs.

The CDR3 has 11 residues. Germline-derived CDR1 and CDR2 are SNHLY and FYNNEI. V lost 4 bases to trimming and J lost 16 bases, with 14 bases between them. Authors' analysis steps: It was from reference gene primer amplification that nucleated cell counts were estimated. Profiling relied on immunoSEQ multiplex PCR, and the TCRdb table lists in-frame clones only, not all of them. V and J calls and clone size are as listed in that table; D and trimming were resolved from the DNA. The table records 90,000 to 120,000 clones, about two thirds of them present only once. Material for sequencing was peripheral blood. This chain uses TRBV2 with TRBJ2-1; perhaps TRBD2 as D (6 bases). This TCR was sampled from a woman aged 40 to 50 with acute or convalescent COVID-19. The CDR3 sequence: CASSGLVRGFF. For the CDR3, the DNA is TGTGCCAGCAGTGGTTTGGTGCGGGGATTCTTC.